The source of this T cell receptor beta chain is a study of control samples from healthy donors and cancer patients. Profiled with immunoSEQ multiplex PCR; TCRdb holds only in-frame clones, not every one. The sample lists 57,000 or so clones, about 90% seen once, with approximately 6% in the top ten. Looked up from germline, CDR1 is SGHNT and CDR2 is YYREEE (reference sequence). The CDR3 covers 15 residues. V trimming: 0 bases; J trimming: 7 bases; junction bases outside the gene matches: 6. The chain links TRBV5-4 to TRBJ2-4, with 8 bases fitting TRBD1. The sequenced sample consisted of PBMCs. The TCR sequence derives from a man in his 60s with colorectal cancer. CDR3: CASSLAPGQVNIQYF. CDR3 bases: TGTGCCAGCAGCTTGGCACCGGGACAGGTTAACATTCAGTACTTC.